This TCR beta chain was retrieved from a study of CD8+ T cells in alopecia areata. CDR1 is SQVTM, CDR2 ANQGSEA, per germline. The CDR3 is 13 residues long. V was pared by 1 base and J by 2 bases, with 8 bases between. Sequencing templates came from extracted RNA that was reverse transcribed into cDNA. Some clones are missing from TCRdb's copy, which holds only in-frame ones; the method was immunoSEQ multiplex PCR. This table has about 280,000 clones, 55% to 70% appearing once. Points on this clone: Its cognate antigen is unknown. The sample has other DNA sequences that encode this CDR3 too.

Treatment described: oral pan-JAK inhibitor, 5-10 mg twice daily. Study-level findings and limits: Both scalp clonality and the expanded CD8+ clones among the top 100 showed a significant decrease with tofacitinib.

The rearrangement links TRBV29-1 to TRBJ2-5, with D unclear. The sample in question was CD4+ T cells sorted from blood, obtained at week 24, from a patient treated with tofacitinib. This receptor was identified in a human donor with alopecia areata. The CDR3 bases are TGCAGCGTTGAAGGACAAGTACAAGAGACCCAGTACTTC. The encoded protein is CSVEGQVQETQYF.